These T cell receptor beta chains were read from a single sample in a study of blood T cell repertoires in COVID-19. The data were produced by immunoSEQ multiplex PCR, yet TCRdb's version contains in-frame clones alone and is incomplete. The sample lists 150,000 to 200,000 clones, about 88% occurring once. Sequencing was carried out using peripheral blood. The origin of the receptors is a man younger than 30 with acute or convalescent COVID-19. Both conserved end residues are part of each CDR3. The D gene is left open where the match is weak. Size is stated for part of the rows, as once, few or many counts, or as a class when the clone is expanded.

v_gene	abundance	d_gene	j_gene	CDR3aa	CDR3nt
TRBV28	-	-	TRBJ1-1	CASSSSGAGAEAFF	TGTGCCAGCAGTTCCTCCGGGGCGGGGGCTGAAGCTTTCTTT
TRBV19	once	-	TRBJ1-2	CASTSSFNYGYTF	TGTGCCAGTACCTCGTCCTTTAACTATGGCTACACCTTC
TRBV6-5	few	TRBD1	TRBJ1-4	CASGTGGGNEKLFF	TGTGCCAGCGGGACAGGGGGCGGGAATGAAAAACTGTTTTTT
TRBV6-5	-	-	TRBJ2-1	CASSQLQIYNEQFF	TGTGCCAGCAGTCAATTACAAATCTACAATGAGCAGTTCTTC
TRBV12-3/TRBV12-4	-	-	TRBJ1-1	CASSHQATEAFF	TGTGCCAGCAGCCATCAGGCCACTGAAGCTTTCTTT
TRBV5-4	-	-	TRBJ1-6	CASSSDKYNNSPLHF	TGTGCCAGCAGCTCCGACAAGTACAATAATTCACCCCTCCACTTT
TRBV7-3	-	TRBD1	TRBJ2-5	CASSLGTGLETQYF	TGTGCCAGCAGCTTAGGGACAGGGTTAGAGACCCAGTACTTC
TRBV7-9	-	TRBD2	TRBJ2-5	CASSLGWLAGENQETQYF	TGTGCCAGCAGCTTAGGGTGGCTAGCGGGGGAGAACCAAGAGACCCAGTACTTC
TRBV18	-	-	TRBJ1-2	CASSTTESYGYTF	TGTGCCAGCTCAACAACAGAATCCTATGGCTACACCTTC
TRBV19	-	TRBD2	TRBJ2-5	CASSPGLAGAQETQYF	TGTGCCAGTAGTCCGGGACTAGCGGGGGCCCAAGAGACCCAGTACTTC
TRBV29-1	-	-	TRBJ1-2	CSVEDKQGSNYGYTF	TGCAGCGTTGAAGATAAACAGGGCTCTAACTATGGCTACACCTTC
TRBV9	-	TRBD2	TRBJ2-1	CASSPELAGANEQFF	TGTGCCAGCAGCCCCGAACTAGCGGGGGCCAATGAGCAGTTCTTC
TRBV5-8	-	TRBD1	TRBJ2-2	CASSGGQLTGELFF	TGTGCCAGCAGCGGGGGACAGCTCACCGGGGAGCTGTTTTTT
TRBV29-1	-	-	TRBJ1-1	CSAEYLSTEAFF	TGCAGCGCGGAGTACCTGAGCACTGAAGCTTTCTTT
TRBV6-1	-	TRBD2	TRBJ2-1	CASTKGGGLGFF	TGTGCCAGCACAAAAGGAGGGGGACTAGGTTTCTTC
TRBV3-1/TRBV3-2	once	-	TRBJ2-3	CASSEGLTTDTQYF	TGTGCCAGCAGCGAGGGACTTACCACAGATACGCAGTATTTT
TRBV6-1	-	TRBD1	TRBJ1-2	CASGPGGDGYTF	TGTGCCAGCGGCCCAGGGGGAGATGGCTACACCTTC
TRBV10-2	-	-	TRBJ1-5	CASRDGDQPQHF	TGCGCCAGCAGAGACGGGGATCAGCCCCAGCATTTT
TRBV5-1	-	-	TRBJ1-5	CASSLAGEGGQPQHF	TGCGCCAGCAGCTTGGCCGGGGAGGGAGGACAGCCCCAGCATTTT
TRBV18	-	-	TRBJ1-1	CASSQDRMNTEAFF	TGTGCCAGCTCACAGGACAGAATGAACACTGAAGCTTTCTTT
TRBV27	-	-	TRBJ2-3	CASSLRARPTDTQYF	TGTGCCAGCAGTTTGCGGGCGAGGCCCACCGATACGCAGTATTTT
TRBV4-1	-	-	TRBJ1-5	CASSQETGRVRQPQHF	TGCGCCAGCAGCCAAGAAACAGGGAGGGTGCGACAGCCCCAGCATTTT
TRBV18	once	-	TRBJ1-3	CASSPTGGSGNTIYF	TGTGCCAGCTCACCAACGGGGGGCTCTGGAAACACCATATATTTT
TRBV7-9	-	-	TRBJ2-7	CASSSYRDFYEQYF	TGTGCCAGCAGCTCTTACAGGGATTTCTACGAGCAGTACTTC
TRBV2	-	TRBD1	TRBJ2-6	CASRTGSGANVLTF	TGTGCCAGCCGGACAGGCTCTGGGGCCAACGTCCTGACTTTC
TRBV5-1	-	-	TRBJ1-2	CASSLTDNYGYTF	TGCGCCAGCAGCTTGACAGACAACTATGGCTACACCTTC
TRBV23-1	-	-	TRBJ1-5	CASSQSTDLHSNQPQHF	TGCGCCAGCAGTCAATCAACAGATCTTCATAGCAATCAGCCCCAGCATTTT